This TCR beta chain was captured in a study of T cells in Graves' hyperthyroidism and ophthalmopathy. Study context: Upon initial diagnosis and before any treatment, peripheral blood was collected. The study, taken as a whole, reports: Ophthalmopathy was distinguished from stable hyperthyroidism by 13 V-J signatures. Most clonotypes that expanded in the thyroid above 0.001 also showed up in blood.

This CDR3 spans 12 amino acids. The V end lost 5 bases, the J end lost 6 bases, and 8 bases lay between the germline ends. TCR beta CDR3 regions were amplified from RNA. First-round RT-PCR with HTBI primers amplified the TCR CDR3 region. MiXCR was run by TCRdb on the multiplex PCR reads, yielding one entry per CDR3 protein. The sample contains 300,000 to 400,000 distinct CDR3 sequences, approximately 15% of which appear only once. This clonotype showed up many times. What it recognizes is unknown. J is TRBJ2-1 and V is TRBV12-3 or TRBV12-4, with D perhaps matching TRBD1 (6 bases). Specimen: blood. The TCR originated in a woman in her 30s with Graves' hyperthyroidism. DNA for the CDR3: TGTGCCAGCAGTCTCAGGGGCAATGAGCAGTTCTTC. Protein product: CASSLRGNEQFF.